The clone carrying this T cell receptor beta chain was observed a few times. This specimen belongs to a study of blood T cell repertoires in COVID-19. Study context: Donors in the United States, Italy and Spain gave samples during acute or convalescent COVID-19. T cells, B-cell-depleted T cells, or PBMCs provided the cDNA or gDNA that served as material.

Source study methods: Reference gene primer amplification in the assay estimated nucleated cell counts. Repertoires were generated with immunoSEQ multiplex PCR, while TCRdb's copy carries only in-frame clones and drops some. From that table come the V and J calls and clone size; the DNA was used to work out D and trimming. The sample carries around 200,000 clones, approximately 87% recorded once. This CDR3 region has 16 residues. Germline lookup yields CDR1 MNHNS and CDR2 SASEGT. Trimming took 0 bases from V and 5 from J; bases not matched to a gene: 9. This TCR came from a man in his 60s who had recovered from COVID-19. Specimen: peripheral blood. The chain has TRBV6-1 and TRBJ1-2; 7 bases map to TRBD1. CDR3 nucleotide sequence: TGTGCCAGCAGTGAAGCAGGGACAGTACAACTTTATGGCTACACCTTC. Translated: CASSEAGTVQLYGYTF.